Described below is a single TCR beta chain sequence and its context. This clone was counted only a few times. No cognate antigen has been identified for it. No qualities accompany the bases; no much larger clone lies one base away. The cohort consisted of 600 to 750 healthy bone marrow donors. All cohort members were sampled while nominally healthy, although unrecorded immune exposures were likely present. The donor tested CMV seropositive, placing the donor among the roughly 300 seropositive members of the cohort. Every donor gave a peripheral blood sample, and the peripheral blood mononuclear cells from that sample were used for TCR beta sequencing. Genomic DNA extraction from the blood cell samples was performed with the Qiagen DNeasy Blood Extraction Kit. The data originate from a study of cytomegalovirus exposure and HLA in healthy donors (dated by TCRdb to the late 2010s). Regarding the study in general: In an earlier analysis of several hundred of the donors, 250 to 350 Gb of sequence data and approximately 120 million unique TCR beta sequences from 150 million to 200 million T cells were reported. An early release covering roughly 600 HLA-typed donors comprised about 300 gigabases of sequencing data and some 79 million unique TCR sequences. Of the roughly 400 genotyped donors, around 81% fell in the genetic ancestry cluster associated with self-reported Caucasian donors. The aim of the study was to test whether cataloging public T cell receptors could identify signatures of past pathogen exposure. The study profiled the T cell repertoires of some 610 subjects by immunosequencing and related them to cytomegalovirus serostatus. A separate validation cohort of roughly 130 different subjects was used in addition to the 666-subject first cohort. To predict cytomegalovirus infection status, the study brought together high-throughput TCR immunosequencing, statistical association of individual TCRs with disease status, and machine learning. A later analysis re-analyzed previously published TCR beta repertoires from about 730 donors and added high-resolution HLA genotyping to study TCR occurrence patterns. Rather than using new phenotypic data, the later analysis identified candidate immune exposures from TCR beta sequences and from how often those sequences occurred across donors. An earlier analysis of some 600 of the donors applied high-throughput TCR beta sequencing to assess whether each TCR beta V gene segment acted as functional or pseudogenic. Donor age, sex, ethnicity and CMV serostatus were compiled together with the repertoire data. A later genetic analysis used genome-wide SNP genotypes for about 60% of the roughly 700 donors, treating that subset as a discovery cohort. Every repertoire in the discovery cohort had been generated on one and the same sequencing platform. Class I and class II HLA loci were covered by the typing at four-digit resolution. The number of donors typed differed by locus, with roughly 629-640 for A, B, C, DRB1 and DQB1, roughly 520 for DQA1, under 610 for DPA1, and approximately 470 for DPB1. Roughly five DR-DQ haplotypes were treated as single units for association and clustering because of strong linkage in the cohort. Across some 400 genotyped donors of the cohort, an average of about 220,000 unique TCR beta nucleotide sequences per donor were sequenced, and around 19% of those sequences were non-productive. Study-level results and caveats: An earlier analysis of approximately 500 of the donors showed that most TCR beta V segments appeared in productive rearrangements either about 87% or about 30% of the time, which broadly matched IMGT annotations. Most CMV-associated TCR beta chains appeared to be HLA-restricted in a later analysis, and the HLA associations seemed to be driven largely by CMV exposure. A later analysis reported that several top co-occurrence clusters appeared linked to parvovirus B19, influenza, CMV and Epstein-Barr virus. Across donors, most TCR sequences were observed very rarely, whereas some public TCRs were present in many individuals. A later genetic analysis associated a missense DCLRE1C variant with V-gene and J-gene trimming of TCR beta chains, and an independent cohort replicated the association. According to the authors, the approach could potentially be generalized to other disease states and immunological phenotypes. When HLA alleles, especially DR and DQ, strongly co-occurred, TCR associations were difficult to assign to individual alleles. The only immune exposure information available for the cohort was CMV serostatus. The classifier was reported to diagnose cytomegalovirus status with high specificity and sensitivity in both the original and validation cohorts. In the study, 164 TCR beta chains were listed as associated with cytomegalovirus. In a later analysis, the rate of TCR association differed among HLA loci, with DRB1 alleles having the most associated TCRs and HLA-C alleles having the fewest. In a later analysis, 16,951 TCR beta sequences were associated with specific HLA alleles at a false discovery rate of 0.05. Some IMGT-functional V segments, including TRBV6-2 and TRBV6-3, could not be told apart with the 87-base-pair reads, so those segments were excluded. HLA typing was unavailable for some donors at each locus, so association tests used only the typed subset. Linkage disequilibrium might explain the correlated functional status among segregating V segments, but an unknown experimental factor could not be excluded. In a later analysis, HLA-associated TCR beta chains showed more clonal expansion and lower generation probabilities than non-associated chains that were equally common. Sequencing depth was assumed to be roughly uniform across donors in the presence/absence analyses, though that assumption may not hold. A group of highly shared sequence variants was considered likely to be a technical artifact of the sequencing pipeline. In a later genetic analysis, fewer N-insertions in productive TCRs were reported among donors in an Asian-associated ancestry cluster than the approximately 670-donor mean. A further reported finding was that TCR beta sequences accurately predicted the HLA-A and HLA-B alleles for most subjects in the first cohort. Because counts were too low, fewer than 20 rarely observed V segments, including chromosome 9 orphons, were excluded from the earlier analysis of under 650 of the donors. The cohort was sequenced for TCR beta chains only, and without alpha or paired-chain data the features that could be detected were limited. Three of the identified cytomegalovirus-associated TCR beta chains were confirmed in vitro to be specific for cytomegalovirus antigens.

Library construction relied on the immunoSEQ multiplex PCR assay. A mixture of 60 forward primers for TCR Vbeta segments and 13 reverse primers for TCR Jbeta segments was used in the multiplex PCR. The CDR3 region of rearranged TCR beta genes was amplified from genomic DNA with a multiplex PCR assay. The Illumina HiSeq System was used to sequence the amplified TCR beta libraries as 87-base-pair reads. The paper's data handling went like this. A later analysis tallied 75 million to 95 million unique TCR beta chains across the 600 to 700 repertoires, and some 12 million of those chains were shared by two or more donors. Raw reads were error-corrected and collapsed into unique sequences by a nearest-neighbor algorithm in which closely related sequences were merged to remove PCR and sequencing errors. V, D and J gene segments were assigned by aligning CDR3 sequences to IMGT reference sequences. Each retained sequence needed at least a six-nucleotide match to both a V gene segment and a J gene segment. A rearrangement counted as productive if the CDR3 had no stop codons and remained in frame with V and J, and every other rearrangement counted as non-productive. Following IMGT convention, CDR3 was defined as the stretch from the second conserved V-encoded cysteine to the conserved J-encoded phenylalanine. The earlier analysis of a few hundred of the donors excluded any sequence lacking an unambiguous match to a single V gene segment. An earlier analysis of 587 of the donors classified V segments as functional when productive rearrangements were above 56.7% and as segregating when the standard deviation between donors was above 5%. A statistical classification framework was developed to diagnose cytomegalovirus status using the catalog of TCR beta chain sequences. A later analysis assigned V and J genes by comparing TCR nucleotide sequences with IMGT/GENE-DB human TR gene sequences. In a later analysis, CDR3 sequences and most-parsimonious VDJ recombination scenarios were assigned using the TCRdist pipeline. In a later analysis, each TCR beta chain was defined by its CDR3 amino acid sequence together with its V-gene family, and reads without a unique V-gene family were excluded. To address suspected cross-contamination and a sequencing artifact, a later analysis removed approximately 590 highly shared, low-generation-probability nucleotide sequences. In a later analysis, a clonal expansion index was calculated for each public chain from normalized within-repertoire ranks of inferred template counts. In a later analysis, generation probabilities were computed using a VDJ recombination model fitted to out-of-frame rearrangements, and the results were checked against IGoR. A later analysis scored TCR-TCR, TCR-HLA and TCR-CMV co-occurrence with hypergeometric tests, applying a repertoire-size bias correction to TCR pairs. A later analysis estimated false discovery rates by permuting HLA or CMV assignments 20 times. A later analysis grouped co-occurring TCRs with DBSCAN, adding TCRdist sequence similarity when clustering within HLA-allele-positive subsets. Repertoires with fewer than 30,000 or more than 120,000 public chains were left out of co-occurrence clustering, as were five repertoires with anomalous nucleotide sharing. The table was pulled from immuneACCESS by TCRdb, which kept in-frame rearrangements only. Such tables lose some clones; where checked, under half of the loss comes from unresolved V genes, and the rest has no known cause. The V and J calls and clone size come from that table; D and trimming were worked out from the DNA. This sample comprises 100,000 or so clones, around two thirds of them detected only once. 3.8% of the sample belongs to the ten largest clones.

The germline V gene (reference sequence) sets CDR1 to LNHDA and CDR2 to SQIVND. Its CDR3 holds 16 amino acids, cysteine through phenylalanine. This entry keeps only the CDR3 DNA: 48 bases, framed from base 1. V is shortened by 0 bases, J by 5 bases, and the region joining them spans 13 bases. This TCR came from a man younger than 45 in good health and CMV-seropositive. The rearrangement joined TRBV19 to TRBJ1-4; perhaps TRBD1 is the D gene, with 5 bases matching. The specimen was PBMCs. Here is the DNA: TGTGCCAGTAGTATAGATCCCGGACGGACAAATGAAAAACTGTTTTTT. This codes for CASSIDPGRTNEKLFF.